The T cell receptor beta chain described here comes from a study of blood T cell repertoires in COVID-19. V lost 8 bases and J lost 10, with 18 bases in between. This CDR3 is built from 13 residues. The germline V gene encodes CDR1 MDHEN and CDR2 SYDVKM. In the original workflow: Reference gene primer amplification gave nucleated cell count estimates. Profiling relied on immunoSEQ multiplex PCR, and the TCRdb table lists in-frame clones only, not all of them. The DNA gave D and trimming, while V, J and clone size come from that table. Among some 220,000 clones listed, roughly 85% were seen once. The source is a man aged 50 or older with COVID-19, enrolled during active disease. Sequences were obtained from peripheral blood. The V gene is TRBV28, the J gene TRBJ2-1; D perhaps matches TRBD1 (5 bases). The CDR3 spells CASGPPPGHEQFF. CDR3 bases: TGTGCCAGCGGACCGCCTCCAGGACACGAGCAGTTCTTC.